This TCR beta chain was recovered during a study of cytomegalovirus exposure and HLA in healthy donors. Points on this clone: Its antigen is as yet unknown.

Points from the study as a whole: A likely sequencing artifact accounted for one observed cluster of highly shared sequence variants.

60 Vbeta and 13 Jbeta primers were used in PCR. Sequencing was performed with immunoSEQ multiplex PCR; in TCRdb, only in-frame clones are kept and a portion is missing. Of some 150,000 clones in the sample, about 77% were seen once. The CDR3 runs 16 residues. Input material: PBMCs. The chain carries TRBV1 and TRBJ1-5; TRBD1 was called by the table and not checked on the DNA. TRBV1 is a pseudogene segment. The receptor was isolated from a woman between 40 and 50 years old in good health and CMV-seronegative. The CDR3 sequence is CTSSQDNQDSNQPQHF. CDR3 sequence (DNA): TGCACCAGCAGCCAAGATAACCAGGATAGCAATCAGCCCCAGCATTTT.